The 9 T cell receptor beta chains below come from one sample, sequenced in a study of blood T cell repertoires in COVID-19. Sequencing used immunoSEQ multiplex PCR; TCRdb keeps in-frame clones, though not all of them. In the table there are under 250,000 clones, 88% of which are singletons. The sample comprised peripheral blood. These receptors were taken from a woman younger than 45 with COVID-19, enrolled during active disease.

The rearrangement links TRBV30 to TRBJ2-3; possibly TRBD2 for D (7 bases). The V end was cut by 6 bases, the J end by 2 bases, with 15 bases between. This CDR3 has 14 residues. Germline V CDR1 and CDR2: GTSNPN, SVGIG (reference sequence). CDR3 DNA sequence: TGTGCCTGTACTTGGGGGGGCCCCACAGATACGCAGTATTTT. Translation: CACTWGGPTDTQYF. Complete variable domain (other parts from reference TRBV30 and TRBJ2-3): SQTIHQWPATLVQPVGSPLSLECTVEGTSNPNLYWYRQAAGRGLQLLFYSVGIGQISSEVPQNLSASRPQDRQFILSSKKLLLSDSGFYLCACTWGGPTDTQYFGPGTRLTVL.

A few counts support this clone. The rearrangement joins TRBV6-2 or TRBV6-3 to TRBJ2-1, with 10 bases that match TRBD2. The CDR3 sequence is 15 residues long. CDR1 MNHEY and CDR2 SVGEGT come from the germline V gene. The ends lost 2 bases at V and 4 bases at J; junction bases unmatched: 2. CDR3 DNA sequence: TGTGCCAGCAGTTACCGGACTAGCGGATACAATGAGCAGTTCTTC. Protein: CASSYRTSGYNEQFF.

There are a few counts of this clone. This chain connects TRBV2 to TRBJ2-7; 9 positions match TRBD1. V lost 4 bases and J lost 5; bases outside the gene matches: 9. CDR1 and CDR2 from the germline V gene are SNHLY and FYNNEI. The CDR3 contains 15 residues. The CDR3 sequence is CASSVTGTGLNEQYV. In DNA form, the CDR3 reads TGTGCCAGCAGTGTTACCGGGACAGGGTTAAACGAGCAGTACGTC.

The chain carries TRBV10-1 and TRBJ2-7; 9 bases are a match to TRBD1. The V segment lost 7 bases and the J segment 3 bases; nucleotides outside the gene matches: 13. Germline V gives CDR1 WNHNN, CDR2 SYGVQD (reference sequence). The CDR3 sequence is 16 residues long. The chain's CDR3 is CASKWTGAEGDYEQYV. DNA of the CDR3: TGCGCCAGCAAGTGGACAGGGGCCGAGGGAGACTACGAGCAGTACGTC.

The V and J genes are TRBV4-1 and TRBJ2-1; a weak D match, TRBD1 (6 bases). The length of the CDR3 is 13 residues. CDR1 is MGHRA and CDR2 is YSYEKL in the germline V gene. Trimming shortened V by 3 bases and J by 12 bases, and 15 bases separated the two germline ends. CDR3 in DNA: TGCGCCAGCAGCCAGATACAGGGTGACCGGCAGTTCTTC. As protein: CASSQIQGDRQFF.

This clone was detected ten times or more. This chain uses TRBV6-5 with TRBJ2-1; 14 nucleotides line up with TRBD2. The CDR3 length is 15 residues. The germline V gene has CDR1 MNHEY and CDR2 SVGAGI. V shed 6 bases and J 7 bases; nucleotides not matched to a gene: 5. This CDR3 is CASRSGLAGENEQFF. CDR3 coding DNA: TGTGCCAGCAGATCGGGACTAGCGGGGGAAAATGAGCAGTTCTTC.

The genes are TRBV7-2 and TRBJ1-5; D remains unclear. Germline V gene sequence: CDR1 SGHTA, CDR2 FQGNSA. The CDR3 is made up of 14 amino acids. The V end was cut by 5 bases, the J end by 6 bases, with 14 bases between. The CDR3 reads CASSPGSAGQPQHF. The CDR3 DNA is TGTGCCAGCAGCCCGGGATCGGCAGGTCAGCCCCAGCATTTT.

The V and J genes are TRBV15 and TRBJ2-5, with a tentative D call TRBD2 (6 bases). Trimming shortened V by 0 bases and J by 5 bases, and 10 bases separated the two germline ends. CDR3 length equals 14 residues. Germline-derived CDR1 and CDR2 are LNHNV and YYDKDF (reference sequence). This chain's CDR3 is CATSREGGSETQYF. The DNA for the CDR3 is TGTGCCACCAGCAGAGAGGGGGGAAGCGAGACCCAGTACTTC.

The rearrangement uses TRBV4-3 and TRBJ1-1, with a possible D match to TRBD1 (6 bases). V was clipped by 0 bases and J by 11 bases, with 10 bases between them. Germline CDR1 reads LGHNA; CDR2 reads YSLEER. This CDR3 is built from 12 residues. This CDR3 is CASSQDGGPAFF. The CDR3 region has the DNA TGCGCCAGCAGCCAAGATGGGGGCCCGGCTTTCTTT.